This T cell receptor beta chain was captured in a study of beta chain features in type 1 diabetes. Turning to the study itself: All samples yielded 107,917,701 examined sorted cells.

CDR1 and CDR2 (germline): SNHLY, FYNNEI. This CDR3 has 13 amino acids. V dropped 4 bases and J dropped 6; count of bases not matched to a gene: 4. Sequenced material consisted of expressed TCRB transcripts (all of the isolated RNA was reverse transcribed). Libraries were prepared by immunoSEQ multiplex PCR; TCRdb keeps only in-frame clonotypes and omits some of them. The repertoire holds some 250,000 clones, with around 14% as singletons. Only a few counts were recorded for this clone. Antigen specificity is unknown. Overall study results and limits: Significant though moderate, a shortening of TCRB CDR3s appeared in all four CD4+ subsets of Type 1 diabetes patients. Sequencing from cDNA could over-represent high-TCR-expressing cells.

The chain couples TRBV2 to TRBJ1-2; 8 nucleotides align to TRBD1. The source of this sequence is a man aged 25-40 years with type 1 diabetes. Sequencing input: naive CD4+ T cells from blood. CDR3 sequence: CASSVQGGDGYTF. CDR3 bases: TGTGCCAGCAGTGTACAGGGGGGCGATGGCTACACCTTC.